One sample yielded the 10 T cell receptor beta chains listed below, sequenced in a study of cytomegalovirus exposure and HLA in healthy donors. Primers included in the PCR were 60 Vbeta and 13 Jbeta primers. TCRdb's table, derived via immunoSEQ multiplex PCR, lists solely in-frame clones and lacks some. The repertoire has about 180,000 clones, about 80% of them found once; the top ten carry 3% to 4.5%. The material sequenced was PBMCs. The receptors originated from a woman aged 55-70 years in good health and CMV-seropositive.

The V call is TRBV6-6, the J call TRBJ2-3; 14 bases agree with TRBD2. From germline, CDR1 is MNHNY and CDR2 SVGAGI (reference sequence). The V segment lost 4 bases and the J segment 5 bases; nucleotides outside the gene matches: 5. This CDR3 has 16 amino acids. The DNA for the CDR3 is TGTGCCAGCAGTTTGGGACTAGCGGGGGCCCAAGATACGCAGTATTTT. Translated: CASSLGLAGAQDTQYF.

The sample holds one count of this clone. This sequence joins TRBV4-3 and TRBJ2-3; 13 nucleotides agree with TRBD2. The germline V gene encodes CDR1 LGHNA and CDR2 YSLEER. The ends lost 4 bases at V and 4 bases at J; junction bases unmatched: 2. This CDR3 spans 15 amino acids. DNA for the CDR3: TGCGCCAGCAGCCGACTAGCGGGGGGATCAGATACGCAGTATTTT. This sequence encodes CASSRLAGGSDTQYF.

This clone was recorded once. V usage is TRBV29-1 and J usage is TRBJ2-7, with TRBD2 identical over 11 bases. Per germline, CDR1 SQVTM and CDR2 ANQGSEA. The CDR3 has 15 residues. V was pared by 7 bases and J by 10 bases, with 18 bases of the junction left unmatched. CDR3 region: CSARRETVTSGVQYF. Written as DNA, the CDR3 is TGCAGCGCAAGGAGGGAAACAGTGACTAGCGGGGTTCAGTACTTC.

This clone was counted a single time. Sequence at one end of the junction differs from germline and may be a read error. The genes are TRBV5-1 and TRBJ2-7; TRBD2 agrees at 15 bases. The V gene's germline CDR1 is SGHRS and CDR2 YFSETQ. This CDR3 region has 14 residues. The DNA of the CDR3 is TGCGCCAGCAGCGCCGGACTAGCGGGAGGGCCGGGACACTTC. Residues: CASSAGLAGGPGHF.

This chain connects TRBV28 to TRBJ2-5, with 9 positions matching TRBD1. The CDR3 is 14 residues long. V lost 6 bases and J lost 5; bases outside the gene matches: 7. Germline CDR1 MDHEN, CDR2 SYDVKM. The CDR3 nucleotides are TGTGCCAGCAGCGCGACAGGGGGAATGGAGACCCAGTACTTC. It translates to CASSATGGMETQYF.

In its sample, this clone was seen once. The chain is built from TRBV6-1 and TRBJ2-1; tentatively, D is TRBD2 (5 bases). CDR3 length: 10 residues. V dropped 6 bases and J dropped 10 bases, with 7 bases sitting between them. Germline V gives CDR1 MNHNS, CDR2 SASEGT. The CDR3 DNA follows: TGTGCCAGCAGGAGGGAGGAGCAGTTCTTC. The encoded protein is CASRREEQFF.

This rearrangement joins TRBV5-4 to TRBJ2-1; 8 bases map to TRBD2. Unmatched junction bases numbered 1, after V lost 3 bases and J lost 5 bases. This CDR3 comprises 13 residues. Germline V gives CDR1 SGHNT, CDR2 YYREEE (reference sequence). In nucleotides, the CDR3 is TGTGCCAGCAGCTCGGGGGGGCACAATGAGCAGTTCTTC. Protein product: CASSSGGHNEQFF.

The sample holds a few counts of this clone. V gene TRBV27 combines with J gene TRBJ2-2; 9 nucleotides align to TRBD2. This CDR3 has 16 residues. Germline V gives CDR1 MNHEY, CDR2 SMNVEV (reference sequence). V shed 5 bases and J 6 bases; nucleotides not matched to a gene: 10. The CDR3 nucleotides are TGTGCCAGCAGTCCGACCGGGACTAGCAGGGCCGGGGAGCTGTTTTTT. It encodes CASSPTGTSRAGELFF.

V is TRBV4-1 and J is TRBJ2-5; the D gene is possibly TRBD2 (5 bases). The last part of the DNA fits TRBJ2-7 better; the J call may be wrong. CDR3 length: 15 amino acids. The germline V gene encodes CDR1 MGHRA and CDR2 YSYEKL. CDR3 DNA: TGCGCCAGCAGCCCTGGCCTAGCAACTTTCTACGAGCAGTACTTC. Translating it yields CASSPGLATFYEQYF.

The chain couples TRBV5-4 to TRBJ1-3; 7 positions match TRBD1. Per the germline V gene, CDR1 is SGHNT and CDR2 is YYREEE (reference sequence). The CDR3 is 17 residues long. Trimming took 1 base from V and 4 from J; bases not matched to a gene: 11. In DNA, the CDR3 is TGTGCCAGCAGCTTGAACAGGGGCAGAGATACCGGAAACACCATATATTTT. This codes for CASSLNRGRDTGNTIYF.